This T cell receptor (beta chain) was sequenced during a study of CD8+CD57+ T cells in acquired aplastic anemia. On the study more broadly: The study obtained an average of around 3.4 ug of DNA from sorted CD4+ and CD8+ cells. Average CD4+ read depth in healthy donors was around 11 million reads.

TCR beta VDJ and CDR3 profiling used genomic DNA as template. Each CDR3 protein is one row after TCRdb ran MiXCR on the reads. Of around 400,000 distinct CDR3 sequences in the sample, about two thirds were seen once. This CDR3 region has 16 residues. V was pared by 3 bases and J by 2 bases, with 14 bases between. CDR1 and CDR2 (germline): SGHVS, FQNEAQ. The receptor comes from a human donor in good health, serving as a control. The sample comprised sorted CD4+, CD8+, or CD8+CD57+ T cells (not recorded which) from PBMCs. The chain combines TRBV7-8 with TRBJ2-4, with TRBD2 as a possible D gene (6 bases). For the CDR3, the DNA is TGTGCCAGCAGCTTGGAAGGGGACTTTCCCAAAAACATTCAGTACTTC. It codes for CASSLEGDFPKNIQYF.